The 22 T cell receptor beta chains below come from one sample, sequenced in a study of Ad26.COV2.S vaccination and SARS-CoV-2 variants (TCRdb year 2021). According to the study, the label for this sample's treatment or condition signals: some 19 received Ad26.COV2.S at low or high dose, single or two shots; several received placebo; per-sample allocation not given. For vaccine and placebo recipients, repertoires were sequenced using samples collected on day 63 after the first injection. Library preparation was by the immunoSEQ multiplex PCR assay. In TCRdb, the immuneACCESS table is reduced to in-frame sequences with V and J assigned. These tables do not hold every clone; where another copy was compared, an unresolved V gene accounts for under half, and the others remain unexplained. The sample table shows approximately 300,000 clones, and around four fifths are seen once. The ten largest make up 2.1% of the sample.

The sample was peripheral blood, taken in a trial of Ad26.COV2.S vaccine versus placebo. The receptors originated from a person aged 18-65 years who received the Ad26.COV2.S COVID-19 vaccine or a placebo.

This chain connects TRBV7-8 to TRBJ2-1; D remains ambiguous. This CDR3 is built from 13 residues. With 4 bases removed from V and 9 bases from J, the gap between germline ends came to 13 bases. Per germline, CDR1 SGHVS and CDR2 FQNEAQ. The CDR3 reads CASSWGRSGEQFF. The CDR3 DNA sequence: TGTGCCAGCAGCTGGGGTCGATCCGGTGAGCAGTTCTTC.

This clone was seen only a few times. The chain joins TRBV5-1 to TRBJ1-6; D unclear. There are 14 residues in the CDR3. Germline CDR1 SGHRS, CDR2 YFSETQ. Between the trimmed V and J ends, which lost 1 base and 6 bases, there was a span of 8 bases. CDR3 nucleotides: TGCGCCAGCAGCTTGCCAGAACTTAATTCACCCCTCCACTTT. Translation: CASSLPELNSPLHF.

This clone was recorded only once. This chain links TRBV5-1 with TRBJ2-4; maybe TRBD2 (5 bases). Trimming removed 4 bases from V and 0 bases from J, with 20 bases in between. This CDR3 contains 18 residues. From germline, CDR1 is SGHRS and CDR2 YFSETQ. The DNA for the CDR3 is TGCGCCAGCAGCCCACCCATCCCCACGGGGATAGCCAAAAACATTCAGTACTTC. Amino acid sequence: CASSPPIPTGIAKNIQYF.

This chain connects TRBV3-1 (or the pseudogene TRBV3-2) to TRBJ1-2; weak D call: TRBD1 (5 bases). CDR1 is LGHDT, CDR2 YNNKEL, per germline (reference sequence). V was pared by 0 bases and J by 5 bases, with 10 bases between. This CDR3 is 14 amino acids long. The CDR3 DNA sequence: TGTGCCAGCAGCCAAGATTGGGGGGATTATGGCTACACCTTC. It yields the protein CASSQDWGDYGYTF.

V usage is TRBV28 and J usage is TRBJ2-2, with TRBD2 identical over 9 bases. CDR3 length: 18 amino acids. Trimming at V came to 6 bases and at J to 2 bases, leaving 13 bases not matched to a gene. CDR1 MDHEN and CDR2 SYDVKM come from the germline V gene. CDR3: CASSPPVAGAKNTGELFF. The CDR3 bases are TGTGCCAGCAGCCCTCCCGTAGCGGGGGCTAAAAACACCGGGGAGCTGTTTTTT.

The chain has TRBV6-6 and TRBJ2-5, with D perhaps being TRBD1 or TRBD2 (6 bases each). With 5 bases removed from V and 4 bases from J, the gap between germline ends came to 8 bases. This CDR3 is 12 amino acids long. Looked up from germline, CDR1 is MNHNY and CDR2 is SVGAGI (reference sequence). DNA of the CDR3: TGTGCCAGCAGTCCGGGGGCAGAGACCCAGTACTTC. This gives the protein CASSPGAETQYF.

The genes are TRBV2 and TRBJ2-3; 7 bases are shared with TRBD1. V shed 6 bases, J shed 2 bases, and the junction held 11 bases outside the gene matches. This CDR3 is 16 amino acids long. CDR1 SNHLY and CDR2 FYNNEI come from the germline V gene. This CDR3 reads CASRDRIRKNTDTQYF. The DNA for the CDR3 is TGTGCCAGCAGGGACAGGATTCGTAAAAACACAGATACGCAGTATTTT.

Written as DNA, the CDR3 is TGTGCCAGCAGTAGAACAGGGTTATCCAACGAGCAGTACTTC. Translation gives CASSRTGLSNEQYF. The chain uses TRBV28 and TRBJ2-7, with D possibly TRBD1 on 6 matching bases. Trimming left V 5 bases short and J 5 bases short, with 16 bases between. The CDR3 contains 14 residues. Germline values: CDR1 MDHEN, CDR2 SYDVKM.

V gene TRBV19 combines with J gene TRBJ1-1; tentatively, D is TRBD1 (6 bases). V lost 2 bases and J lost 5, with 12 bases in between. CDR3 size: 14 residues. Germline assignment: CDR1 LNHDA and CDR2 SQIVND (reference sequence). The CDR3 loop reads CASSIRGAETEAFF. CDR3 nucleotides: TGTGCCAGTAGTATAAGGGGGGCCGAGACTGAAGCTTTCTTT.

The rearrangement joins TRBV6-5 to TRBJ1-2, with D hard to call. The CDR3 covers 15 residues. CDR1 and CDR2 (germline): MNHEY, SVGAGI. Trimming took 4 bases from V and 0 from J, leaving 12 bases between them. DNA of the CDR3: TGTGCCAGCAGTTTCACGGGTCCTCCTAACTATGGCTACACCTTC. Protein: CASSFTGPPNYGYTF.

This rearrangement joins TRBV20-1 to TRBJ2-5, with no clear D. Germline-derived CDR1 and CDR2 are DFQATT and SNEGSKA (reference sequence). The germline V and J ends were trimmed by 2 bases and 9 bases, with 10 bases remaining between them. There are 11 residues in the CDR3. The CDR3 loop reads CSARPDSAQYF. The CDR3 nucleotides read TGCAGTGCTAGACCTGACTCGGCCCAGTACTTC.

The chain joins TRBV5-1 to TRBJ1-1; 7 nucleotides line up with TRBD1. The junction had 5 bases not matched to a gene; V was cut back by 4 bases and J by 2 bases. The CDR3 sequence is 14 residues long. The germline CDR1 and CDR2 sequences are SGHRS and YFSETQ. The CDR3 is CASSPTGYNTEAFF. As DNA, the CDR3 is TGCGCCAGCAGCCCGACAGGGTATAACACTGAAGCTTTCTTT.

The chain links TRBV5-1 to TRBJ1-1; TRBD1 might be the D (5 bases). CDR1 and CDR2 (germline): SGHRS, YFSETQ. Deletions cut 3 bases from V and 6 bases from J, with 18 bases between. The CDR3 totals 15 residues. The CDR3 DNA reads TGCGCCAGCAGCTGGTCTAAGGGGCTGGGGGCTGAAGCTTTCTTT. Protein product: CASSWSKGLGAEAFF.

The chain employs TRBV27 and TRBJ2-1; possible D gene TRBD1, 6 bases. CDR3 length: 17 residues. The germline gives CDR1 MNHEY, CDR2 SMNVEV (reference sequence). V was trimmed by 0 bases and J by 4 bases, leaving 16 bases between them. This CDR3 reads CASSLSPGQSPYNEQFF. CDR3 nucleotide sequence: TGTGCCAGCAGTTTATCCCCGGGACAATCGCCTTACAATGAGCAGTTCTTC.

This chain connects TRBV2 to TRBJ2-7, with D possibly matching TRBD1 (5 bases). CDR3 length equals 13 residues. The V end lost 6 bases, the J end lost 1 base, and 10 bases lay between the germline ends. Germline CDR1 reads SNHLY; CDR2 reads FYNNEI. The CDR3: CASRSDTSYEQYF. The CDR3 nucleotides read TGTGCCAGCAGGTCGGACACTTCCTACGAGCAGTACTTC.

Here the CDR3 reads CASSLLRTVEKLFF. The CDR3 coding sequence is TGTGCCAGCAGCTTACTTAGGACAGTCGAAAAACTGTTTTTT. V is TRBV7-8 and J is TRBJ1-4; possibly TRBD1 for D (6 bases). Germline V gene sequence: CDR1 SGHVS, CDR2 FQNEAQ. The length of the CDR3 is 14 residues. V was clipped by 2 bases and J by 8 bases, with 12 bases between them. Using reference TRBV7-8 and TRBJ1-4 for the parts outside the CDR3, the full variable domain is GAGVSQSPRYKVAKRGQDVALRCDPISGHVSLFWYQQALGQGPEFLTYFQNEAQLDKSGLPSDRFFAERPEGSVSTLKIQRTQQEDSAVYLCASSLLRTVEKLFFGSGTQLSVL.

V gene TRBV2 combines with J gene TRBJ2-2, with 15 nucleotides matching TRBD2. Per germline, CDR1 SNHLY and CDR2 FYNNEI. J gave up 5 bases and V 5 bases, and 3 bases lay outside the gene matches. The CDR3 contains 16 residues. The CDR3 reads CASSTGTSGGTGELFF. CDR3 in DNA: TGTGCCAGCAGTACCGGGACTAGCGGGGGGACCGGGGAGCTGTTTTTT.

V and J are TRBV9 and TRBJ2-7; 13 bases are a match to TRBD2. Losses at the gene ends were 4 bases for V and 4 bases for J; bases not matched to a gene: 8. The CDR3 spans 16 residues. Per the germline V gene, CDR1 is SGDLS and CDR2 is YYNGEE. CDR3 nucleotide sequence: TGTGCCAGCAGCTCAGGACTAGCGGGGGTAGGGTACGAGCAGTACTTC. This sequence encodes CASSSGLAGVGYEQYF.

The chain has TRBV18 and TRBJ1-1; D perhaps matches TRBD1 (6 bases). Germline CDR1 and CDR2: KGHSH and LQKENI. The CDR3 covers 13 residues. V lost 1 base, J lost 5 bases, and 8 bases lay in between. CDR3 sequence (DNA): TGTGCCAGCTCACCACAAAGGGGGACTGAAGCTTTCTTT. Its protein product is CASSPQRGTEAFF. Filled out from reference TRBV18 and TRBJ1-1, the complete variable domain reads NAGVMQNPRHLVRRRGQEARLRCSPMKGHSHVYWYRQLPEEGLKFMVYLQKENIIDESGMPKERFSAEFPKEGPSILRIQQVVRGDSAAYFCASSPQRGTEAFFGQGTRLTVV.

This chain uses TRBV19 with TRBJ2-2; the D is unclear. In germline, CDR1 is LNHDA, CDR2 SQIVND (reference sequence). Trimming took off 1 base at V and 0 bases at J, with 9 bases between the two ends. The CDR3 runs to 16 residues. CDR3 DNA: TGTGCCAGTAGTATAGTAGGCACAGCGAACACCGGGGAGCTGTTTTTT. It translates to CASSIVGTANTGELFF.

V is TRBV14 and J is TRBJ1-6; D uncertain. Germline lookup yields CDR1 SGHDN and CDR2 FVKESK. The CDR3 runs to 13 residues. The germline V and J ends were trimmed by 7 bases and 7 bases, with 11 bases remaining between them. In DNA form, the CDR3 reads TGTGCCAGCACCGCTACCGCGAATTCACCCCTCCACTTT. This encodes CASTATANSPLHF. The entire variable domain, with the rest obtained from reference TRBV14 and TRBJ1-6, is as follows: EAGVTQFPSHSVIEKGQTVTLRCDPISGHDNLYWYRRVMGKEIKFLLHFVKESKQDESGMPNNRFLAERTGGTYSTLKVQPAELEDSGVYFCASTATANSPLHFGNGTRLTVT.

The DNA for the CDR3 is TGTGCCAGCAGGGGCAGTTTAACTGAAGCTTTCTTT. Protein sequence: CASRGSLTEAFF. The chain combines TRBV6-5 with TRBJ1-1, with unresolved D. The CDR3 length is 12 residues. In germline, CDR1 is MNHEY, CDR2 SVGAGI. V lost 6 bases to trimming and J lost 5 bases, with 10 bases between them.